This TCR beta chain originates from a study of blood T cell repertoires in COVID-19. About the research overall: COVID-19 samples from acute and convalescent phases originated in the United States, Italy and Spain. PBMCs, B-cell-depleted T cells, or T cells provided the cDNA or gDNA that made up the material.

In germline, CDR1 is MNHNS, CDR2 SASEGT. V was cut by 2 bases and J by 2 bases, with 10 bases left in between. This CDR3 has 15 amino acids. Using immunoSEQ multiplex PCR, the repertoire was profiled, and TCRdb retains in-frame clones only, with some absent. The repertoire holds approximately 360,000 clones, with approximately 87% as singletons. The V gene is TRBV6-1, the J gene TRBJ1-3; tentative D call: TRBD1 (6 bases). The sequenced sample was PBMCs or T cells enriched from blood (not recorded which). The clonotype was recovered from a woman between 25 and 40 years old with acute COVID-19. This chain's CDR3 is CASSESTGTGNTIYF. DNA for the CDR3: TGTGCCAGCAGTGAATCCACAGGGACTGGAAACACCATATATTTT.